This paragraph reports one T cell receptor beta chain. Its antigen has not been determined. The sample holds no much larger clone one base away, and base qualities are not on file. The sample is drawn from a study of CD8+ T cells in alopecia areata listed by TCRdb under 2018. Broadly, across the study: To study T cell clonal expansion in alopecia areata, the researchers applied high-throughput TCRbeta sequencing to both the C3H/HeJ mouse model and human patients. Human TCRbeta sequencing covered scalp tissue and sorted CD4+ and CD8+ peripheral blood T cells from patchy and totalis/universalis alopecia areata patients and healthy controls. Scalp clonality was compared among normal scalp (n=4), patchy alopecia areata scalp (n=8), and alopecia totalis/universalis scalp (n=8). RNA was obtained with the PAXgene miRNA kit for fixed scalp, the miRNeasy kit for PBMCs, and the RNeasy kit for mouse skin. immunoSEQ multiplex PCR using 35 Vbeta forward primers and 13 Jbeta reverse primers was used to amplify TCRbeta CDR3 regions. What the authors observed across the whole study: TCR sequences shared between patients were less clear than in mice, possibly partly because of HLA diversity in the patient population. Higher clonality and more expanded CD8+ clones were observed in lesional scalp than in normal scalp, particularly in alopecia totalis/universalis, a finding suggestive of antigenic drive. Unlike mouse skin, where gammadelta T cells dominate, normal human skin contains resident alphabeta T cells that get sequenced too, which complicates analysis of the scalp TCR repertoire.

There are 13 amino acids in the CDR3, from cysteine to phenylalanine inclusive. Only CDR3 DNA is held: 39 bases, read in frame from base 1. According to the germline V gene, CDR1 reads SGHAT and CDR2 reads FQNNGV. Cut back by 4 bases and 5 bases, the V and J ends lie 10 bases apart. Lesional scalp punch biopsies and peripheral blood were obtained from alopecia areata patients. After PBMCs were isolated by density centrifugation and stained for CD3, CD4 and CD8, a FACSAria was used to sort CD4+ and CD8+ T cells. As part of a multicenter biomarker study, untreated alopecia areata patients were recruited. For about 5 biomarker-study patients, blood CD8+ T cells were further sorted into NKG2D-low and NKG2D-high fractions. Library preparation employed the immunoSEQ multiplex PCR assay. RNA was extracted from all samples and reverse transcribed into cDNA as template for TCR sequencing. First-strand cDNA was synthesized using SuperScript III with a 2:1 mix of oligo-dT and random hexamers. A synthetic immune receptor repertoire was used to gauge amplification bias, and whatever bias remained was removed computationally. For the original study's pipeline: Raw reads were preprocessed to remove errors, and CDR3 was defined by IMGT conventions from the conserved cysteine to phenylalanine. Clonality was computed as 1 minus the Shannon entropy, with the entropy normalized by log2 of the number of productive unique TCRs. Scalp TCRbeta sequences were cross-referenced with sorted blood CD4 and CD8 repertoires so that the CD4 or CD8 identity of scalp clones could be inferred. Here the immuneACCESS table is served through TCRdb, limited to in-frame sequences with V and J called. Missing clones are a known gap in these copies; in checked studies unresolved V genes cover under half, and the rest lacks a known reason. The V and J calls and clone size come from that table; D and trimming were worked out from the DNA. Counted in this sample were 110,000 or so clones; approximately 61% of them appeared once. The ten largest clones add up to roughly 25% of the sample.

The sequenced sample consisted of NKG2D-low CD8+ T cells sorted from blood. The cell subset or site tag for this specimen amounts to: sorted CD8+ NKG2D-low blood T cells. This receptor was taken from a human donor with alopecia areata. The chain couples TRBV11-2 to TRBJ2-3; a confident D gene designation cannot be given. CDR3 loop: CASSSDLRDTQYF. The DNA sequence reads TGTGCCAGCAGCTCCGACCTGCGAGATACGCAGTATTTT.